Sequencing of this T cell receptor (beta chain) was carried out in a study of shared clonotypes between healthy human individuals. Background on the study: CD8 memory received one plate per donor, CD8 naive two, CD4 memory three and CD4 naive three.

Assay: immunoSEQ multiplex PCR; the TCRdb copy retains only in-frame clones and omits some. The sample carries approximately 2,300,000 clones, around 93% recorded once. The sample taken for sequencing was naive CD4+ T cells from PBMCs. The subset denotes: CD45RA+ positively selected. This receptor was taken from a man aged 18 to 29 in good health. Some clones in this sample may be carry-over from other donors' samples.

CDR3 amino acids: CATRGPPKPYEQYF. The CDR3 bases are TGTGCCACCCGAGGGCCCCCAAAACCCTACGAGCAGTACTTC. The J gene is TRBJ2-7, the V gene TRBV15; possible D gene TRBD2, 5 bases. The CDR3 is 14 amino acids. In germline, CDR1 is LNHNV, CDR2 YYDKDF (reference sequence). Trimming shortened V by 8 bases and J by 2 bases, and 16 bases separated the two germline ends. Drawing the rest from reference TRBV15 and TRBJ2-7, the complete variable domain is DAMVIQNPRYQVTQFGKPVTLSCSQTLNHNVMYWYQQKSSQAPKLLFHYYDKDFNNEADTPDNFQSRRPNTSFCFLDIRSPGLGDTAMYLCATRGPPKPYEQYFGPGTRLTVT.